Here is one T cell receptor beta chain with its context. The antigen is not known. This CDR3 is also generated by other DNA sequences in the sample. The donors, healthy adults who were HIV-negative, had experienced no recent acute infections or vaccinations. Germline loops: CDR1 SGHDN, CDR2 FVKESK. This CDR3 is built from 15 residues. Trimming removed 2 bases at V and 0 bases at J, with 10 bases between. This entry comes from a study of shared clonotypes between healthy human individuals. Study background: Per donor, three plates held CD4 naive cells, three held CD4 memory, two held CD8 naive and one held CD8 memory. Notes on the study in general: Richness estimates generally favored naive over memory subsets. Donor scarcity curtailed the genetic and exposure-history diversity represented herein.

The data were produced by immunoSEQ multiplex PCR, yet TCRdb's version contains in-frame clones alone and is incomplete. Of approximately 720,000 clones detected, more than 70% appear once; the ten largest clones hold around 2%. Material for sequencing was memory CD4+ T cells sorted from blood. Regarding subset: CD45RA-negative fraction. This chain uses TRBV14 with TRBJ1-1; weak D call: TRBD1 (5 bases). The clonotype comes from a woman aged 25 to 39 in good health. The CDR3 spells CASSQLRGMNTEAFF. The CDR3 coding sequence is TGTGCCAGCAGCCAACTTCGGGGGATGAACACTGAAGCTTTCTTT.